The sequence of this T cell receptor beta chain was determined in a study of CD8+CD57+ T cells in acquired aplastic anemia. Study details: The sorted CD4+ and CD8+ cells yielded an average roughly 3 ug of DNA. Study-wide results and limits: Patients had twenty-nine CD8+ CDR3 sequences in common with controls (the shared set).

The study profiled TCR beta VDJ and CDR3 using genomic DNA as template. One entry per CDR3 protein, called by TCRdb with MiXCR from the reads. Of about 68,000 distinct CDR3 sequences listed, 54% are singletons. J was trimmed by 8 bases and V by 3 bases; bases with no gene match: 3. The CDR3 is made up of 12 amino acids. CDR1 and CDR2 (germline): SGHTA, FQGTGA. About this clonotype: Its matching antigen is unknown.

This TCR derives from a human donor in good health, serving as a control. This chain uses TRBV7-3 with TRBJ1-2, with 7 bases aligning to TRBD1. The sequencing sample was made of sorted CD4+, CD8+, or CD8+CD57+ T cells (not recorded which) from PBMCs. The DNA of the CDR3 is TGTGCCAGCAGCTTGACAGGGCGCGGCTACACCTTC. Protein: CASSLTGRGYTF.